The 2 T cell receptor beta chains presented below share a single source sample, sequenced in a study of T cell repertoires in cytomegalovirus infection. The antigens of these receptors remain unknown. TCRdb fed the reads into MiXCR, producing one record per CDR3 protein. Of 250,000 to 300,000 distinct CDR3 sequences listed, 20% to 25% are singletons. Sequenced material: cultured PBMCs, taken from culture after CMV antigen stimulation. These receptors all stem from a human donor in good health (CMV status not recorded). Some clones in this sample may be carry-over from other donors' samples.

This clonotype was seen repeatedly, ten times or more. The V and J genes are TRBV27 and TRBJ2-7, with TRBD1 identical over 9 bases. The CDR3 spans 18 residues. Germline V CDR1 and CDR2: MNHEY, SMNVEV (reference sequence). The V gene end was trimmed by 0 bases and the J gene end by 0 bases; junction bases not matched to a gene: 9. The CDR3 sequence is CASSLSGPNRGRSYEQYF. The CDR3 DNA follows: TGTGCCAGCAGTTTATCGGGCCCTAACAGGGGGCGCTCCTACGAGCAGTACTTC.

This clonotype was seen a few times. The CDR3 is CASSLSGGRDTQYF. For the CDR3, the DNA is TGTGCCAGCAGTTTATCAGGGGGCCGAGACACGCAGTATTTT. The rearrangement uses TRBV28 and TRBJ2-3; 8 bases agree with TRBD1. The V and J ends lost 1 base and 9 bases, in that order; junction bases with no gene match: 6. Germline V gives CDR1 MDHEN, CDR2 SYDVKM. The CDR3 sequence is 14 residues long.